These 2 T cell receptor beta chains originate from one sample sequenced in a study of human T cells and chemical hapten exposure. TCRdb re-analysed the RACE reads in MiXCR, keeping a single row per CDR3 protein. The repertoire has approximately 92,000 distinct CDR3 sequences, roughly 11% of them found once; the top ten carry 2.5% to 4%. Noted time point: patch test 2, 6 weeks after DPC sensitization. Documented treatment: therapeutic diphenylcyclopropenone sensitization with weekly scalp DPC. The specimen was whole blood, collected in connection with sensitization to the hapten diphenylcyclopropenone (DPC). The receptors were gathered from a woman between 40 and 50 years old with alopecia areata. Some clones in this sample may be carry-over from other donors' samples.

This clonotype has a count of ten or more. The V and J genes are TRBV4-2 and TRBJ1-2; D possibly corresponds to TRBD1 (5 bases). V lost 0 bases and J 5 bases, leaving 13 bases between the germline ends. The CDR3 is 15 amino acids. The germline V gene has CDR1 LGHNA and CDR2 YNFKEQ. The CDR3 DNA reads TGTGCCAGCAGCCAAGATCCCCAGGGACGATATGGCTACACCTTC. Translation: CASSQDPQGRYGYTF.

This clonotype was picked up many times. V and J are TRBV5-4 and TRBJ2-7, with 8 bases identical to TRBD2. Looked up from germline, CDR1 is SGHNT and CDR2 is YYREEE (reference sequence). The CDR3 runs to 15 residues. V was pared by 9 bases and J by 4 bases, with 15 bases of the junction left unmatched. The CDR3: CATTPAGGDGYEQYF. In DNA form, the CDR3 reads TGTGCCACCACCCCCGCGGGGGGCGACGGTTACGAGCAGTACTTC.